Below are 29 T cell receptor beta chains sequenced from a single sample in a study of glioma-infiltrating T cells after dendritic cell vaccination. Data came from immunoSEQ multiplex PCR; TCRdb stores just in-frame clones and leaves some out. The table shows roughly 38,000 clones, with approximately 82% occurring only once. The source material was blood, sampled before dendritic cell vaccination. These receptors all come from a human donor with glioblastoma.

Here the CDR3 reads CAISELGGDTGNEQFF. CDR3 nucleotides: TGTGCCATCAGTGAGTTAGGGGGTGATACGGGCAATGAGCAGTTCTTC. The chain combines TRBV10-3 with TRBJ2-1; possibly TRBD1 for D (6 bases). This CDR3 comprises 16 residues. Germline V lookup: CDR1 ENHRY, CDR2 SYGVKD. Between the trimmed V and J ends, which lost 1 base and 6 bases, there was a span of 16 bases.

V is TRBV12-5 and J is TRBJ1-5; D gene unclear. Germline values: CDR1 LGHNT, CDR2 FRNRAP. The CDR3 is made up of 15 amino acids. Between the trimmed V and J ends, which lost 3 bases and 1 base, there was a span of 10 bases. The CDR3 sequence: CASGLAPTSNQPQHF. Here the CDR3 DNA reads TGTGCTAGTGGTTTAGCCCCAACGAGCAATCAGCCCCAGCATTTT.

CDR3 coding DNA: TGTGCCAGCAGCTTGCAGGGGGCTGGGGCCAACGTCCTGACTTTC. Encoded protein: CASSLQGAGANVLTF. The gene calls are TRBV7-3 and TRBJ2-6; 7 bases agree with TRBD1. V dropped 3 bases and J dropped 2; count of bases not matched to a gene: 1. The CDR3 sequence is 15 residues long. CDR1 is SGHTA, CDR2 FQGTGA, per germline.

The sample holds a few counts of this clone. In nucleotides, the CDR3 is TGTGCCTGGAGTGTATTCAGCGGGGGCAGCACAGATACGCAGTATTTT. Its translation: CAWSVFSGGSTDTQYF. The V and J genes are TRBV30 and TRBJ2-3; 8 bases agree with TRBD2. Germline V gene data show CDR1 as GTSNPN and CDR2 as SVGIG (reference sequence). V shed 0 bases, J shed 0 bases, and the junction held 5 bases outside the gene matches. This CDR3 region has 16 residues. Using reference TRBV30 and TRBJ2-3 for the parts outside the CDR3, the full variable domain is SQTIHQWPATLVQPVGSPLSLECTVEGTSNPNLYWYRQAAGRGLQLLFYSVGIGQISSEVPQNLSASRPQDRQFILSSKKLLLSDSGFYLCAWSVFSGGSTDTQYFGPGTRLTVL.

This chain uses TRBV14 with TRBJ1-1; possibly TRBD1 for D (6 bases). V was trimmed by 3 bases and J by 8 bases, leaving 10 bases between them. CDR1 is SGHDN, CDR2 FVKESK, per germline. The length of the CDR3 is 12 residues. For the CDR3, the DNA is TGTGCCAGCAGCCACCTAGGGACAGAAGCTTTCTTT. Its protein is CASSHLGTEAFF.

This chain uses TRBV5-1 with TRBJ1-6; D perhaps matches TRBD1 (6 bases). Deletions cut 4 bases from V and 0 bases from J, with 11 bases between. The CDR3 extends over 16 amino acids. Germline CDR1 SGHRS, CDR2 YFSETQ. CDR3 loop: CASSTGSDSYNSPLHF. The DNA of the CDR3 is TGCGCCAGCAGCACAGGGTCGGACTCCTATAATTCACCCCTCCACTTT.

The chain combines TRBV5-1 with TRBJ1-4, with unresolved D. The length of the CDR3 is 12 residues. The V end was cut by 4 bases, the J end by 7 bases, with 8 bases between. Germline V CDR1 and CDR2: SGHRS, YFSETQ. In DNA form, the CDR3 reads TGCGCCAGCAGCACAAACCGTGAAAAACTGTTTTTT. It specifies CASSTNREKLFF.

The rearrangement links TRBV5-8 to TRBJ2-1; D is perhaps TRBD2 (6 bases). The germline V gene has CDR1 SGHTS and CDR2 YDEGEE. This CDR3 is built from 16 residues. The V end lost 0 bases, the J end lost 4 bases, and 14 bases lay between the germline ends. CDR3 region: CASSLGRGRTYNEQFF. CDR3 bases: TGTGCCAGCAGCTTGGGGAGGGGAAGGACGTACAATGAGCAGTTCTTC. The whole variable domain, remainder taken from reference TRBV5-8 and TRBJ2-1, is EAGVTQSPTHLIKTRGQQATLRCSPISGHTSVYWYQQALGLGLQFLLWYDEGEERNRGNFPPRFSGRQFPNYSSELNVNALELEDSALYLCASSLGRGRTYNEQFFGPGTRLTVL.

DNA for the CDR3: TGCGCCAGCAGCCCGCGGGAGGGAGGAAACACTGAAGCTTTCTTT. Protein sequence: CASSPREGGNTEAFF. The chain is built from TRBV5-1 and TRBJ1-1; D uncertain. Per the germline V gene, CDR1 is SGHRS and CDR2 is YFSETQ. V was shortened by 4 bases and J by 2 bases, with 15 bases between the two germline ends. The CDR3 consists of 15 residues.

The V call is TRBV5-1, the J call TRBJ1-5; 8 bases fit TRBD1. The J segment lost 5 bases and the V segment lost 0 bases, leaving 4 bases of the junction unmatched. Per the germline V gene, CDR1 is SGHRS and CDR2 is YFSETQ. The CDR3 length is 15 residues. The CDR3 nucleotides read TGCGCCAGCAGCTTGGCAGGGGGCGGTTATCAGCCCCAGCATTTT. Translated: CASSLAGGGYQPQHF.

The genes are TRBV7-3 and TRBJ1-2; tentative D call: TRBD1 (5 bases). CDR1 is SGHTA and CDR2 is FQGTGA in the germline V gene. The CDR3 runs 14 residues. V was pared by 1 base and J by 4 bases, with 10 bases between. In DNA, the CDR3 is TGTGCCAGCAGCTTAAGTGGGGCCCGCTATGGCTACACCTTC. Translated: CASSLSGARYGYTF.

Regarding this clone: Compared with germline, one end of the junction differs, possibly owing to a read error. This chain connects TRBV7-3 to TRBJ1-6; 8 bases line up with TRBD1. The CDR3 is made up of 16 amino acids. In germline, CDR1 is SGHTA, CDR2 FQGTGA. The CDR3 nucleotides read TGTGCCAGCAGTTTAACAGGTTCAGGGGGCGGTTCACCCCTCCACTTT. Amino acid sequence: CASSLTGSGGGSPLHF.

The V call is TRBV5-6, the J call TRBJ1-2; possibly TRBD1 for D (5 bases). CDR1 and CDR2 from the germline V gene are SGHDT and YYEEEE. V lost 7 bases and J 4 bases, leaving 23 bases between the germline ends. There are 16 residues in the CDR3. CDR3 bases: TGTGCCAGCGGGGTCGCAGACAGCCTCTTTTTCTATGGCTACACCTTC. Protein sequence: CASGVADSLFFYGYTF. Supplemented by reference TRBV5-6 and TRBJ1-2, the full variable domain reads DAGVTQSPTHLIKTRGQQVTLRCSPKSGHDTVSWYQQALGQGPQFIFQYYEEEERQRGNFPDRFSGHQFPNYSSELNVNALLLGDSALYLCASGVADSLFFYGYTFGSGTRLTVV.

V and J are TRBV5-1 and TRBJ2-2, with 12 bases identical to TRBD1. The germline gives CDR1 SGHRS, CDR2 YFSETQ. The CDR3 is 15 residues long. The V gene end was trimmed by 7 bases and the J gene end by 6 bases; junction bases not matched to a gene: 7. In DNA form, the CDR3 reads TGCGCCAGCCATGGGACAGGGGGCGCAGCCGGGGAGCTGTTTTTT. Protein sequence: CASHGTGGAAGELFF.

The V and J genes are TRBV4-3 and TRBJ2-2; tentative D call: TRBD1 (5 bases). V lost 0 bases and J 6 bases, leaving 8 bases between the germline ends. In germline, CDR1 is LGHNA, CDR2 YSLEER. This CDR3 contains 14 residues. The CDR3: CASSQEPGPGELFF. The CDR3 DNA is TGCGCCAGCAGCCAAGAGCCAGGGCCCGGGGAGCTGTTTTTT.

The genes are TRBV7-2 and TRBJ1-5; TRBD1 agrees at 9 bases. This CDR3 has 14 residues. Trimming took 4 bases from V and 5 from J; bases not matched to a gene: 3. Per the germline V gene, CDR1 is SGHTA and CDR2 is FQGNSA. The CDR3 here is CASSWGQGDQPQHF. CDR3 sequence (DNA): TGTGCCAGCAGCTGGGGACAGGGAGATCAGCCCCAGCATTTT.

On this clone: Mismatch with germline at one junction end may stem from a read error. The same CDR3 is also encoded by other DNA sequences in this sample. The chain has TRBV29-1 and TRBJ1-6; D is possibly TRBD1 (6 bases). The CDR3 sequence is 13 residues long. In germline, CDR1 is SQVTM, CDR2 ANQGSEA. The CDR3 region is CSVVTGPNSPLHF. The DNA of the CDR3 is TGCAGCGTCGTAACAGGGCCAAATTCCCCCCTCCACTTT.

This clone was observed once. This chain links TRBV9 with TRBJ1-1, with D tentatively TRBD1 (5 bases). Trimming took off 5 bases at V and 6 bases at J, with 20 bases between the two ends. The CDR3 sequence is 15 residues long. Per the germline V gene, CDR1 is SGDLS and CDR2 is YYNGEE. CDR3 nucleotides: TGTGCCAGCAGTCAAAACTCACGGGGGGGAGCTGAAGCTTTCTTT. It encodes CASSQNSRGGAEAFF.

This sequence joins TRBV7-2 and TRBJ2-4; no clear D gene. The CDR3 consists of 11 residues. CDR1 SGHTA and CDR2 FQGNSA come from the germline V gene. V lost 5 bases and J 8 bases, leaving 7 bases between the germline ends. The CDR3 coding sequence is TGTGCCAGCAGCCCCCAGGACATTCAGTACTTC. Protein sequence: CASSPQDIQYF. The full variable domain, in which reference TRBV7-2 and TRBJ2-4 provide the parts outside the CDR3, is GAGVSQSPSNKVTEKGKDVELRCDPISGHTALYWYRQSLGQGLEFLIYFQGNSAPDKSGLPSDRFSAERTGGSVSTLTIQRTQQEDSAVYLCASSPQDIQYFGAGTRLSVL.

The chain has TRBV13 and TRBJ2-3; 10 nucleotides agree with TRBD2. CDR3 length: 18 amino acids. Germline CDR1 is PRHDT and CDR2 is FYEKMQ (reference sequence). J gave up 5 bases and V 5 bases, and 16 bases lay outside the gene matches. The CDR3 bases are TGTGCCAGCAGCCCTCCCGCCCTAGCGGGGGTATCTGGAGATACGCAGTATTTT. Its protein is CASSPPALAGVSGDTQYF.

V usage is TRBV27 and J usage is TRBJ2-7, with TRBD2 matching over 9 bases. This CDR3 is built from 14 residues. CDR1 is MNHEY, CDR2 SMNVEV, per germline (reference sequence). J lost 2 bases, V lost 6 bases, and 5 bases had no gene match. DNA for the CDR3: TGTGCCAGCAGCGGACTAGCGCGACCCTACGAGCAGTACTTC. Translating gives CASSGLARPYEQYF.

The genes are TRBV9 and TRBJ2-2; TRBD1 matches at 10 bases. Germline V gene data show CDR1 as SGDLS and CDR2 as YYNGEE. This CDR3 spans 16 amino acids. V shed 3 bases, J shed 6 bases, and the junction held 8 bases outside the gene matches. This CDR3 reads CASSALGQGWAGELFF. The CDR3 DNA reads TGTGCCAGCAGCGCCTTGGGACAGGGGTGGGCCGGGGAGCTGTTTTTT. Drawing the rest from reference TRBV9 and TRBJ2-2, the complete variable domain is DSGVTQTPKHLITATGQRVTLRCSPRSGDLSVYWYQQSLDQGLQFLIQYYNGEERAKGNILERFSAQQFPDLHSELNLSSLELGDSALYFCASSALGQGWAGELFFGEGSRLTVL.

The chain combines TRBV30 with TRBJ1-2; D unresolved. Trimming pared 0 bases from V and 6 bases from J, leaving 11 bases between. The CDR3 length is 13 residues. CDR1 and CDR2 from the germline V gene are GTSNPN and SVGIG (reference sequence). CDR3: CAWSVVEIDGYTF. The DNA for the CDR3 is TGTGCCTGGAGTGTAGTTGAGATCGATGGCTACACCTTC.

The rearrangement links TRBV6-5 to TRBJ2-1; no definite D call. This CDR3 has 15 amino acids. With 6 bases removed from V and 5 bases from J, the gap between germline ends came to 17 bases. Germline V gives CDR1 MNHEY, CDR2 SVGAGI. This CDR3 is CASRVAVSFHNEQFF. CDR3 coding DNA: TGTGCCAGCAGGGTGGCAGTTTCGTTCCACAATGAGCAGTTCTTC.

The chain links TRBV4-2 to TRBJ1-5, with a weak D call TRBD1 (5 bases). Germline V gene data show CDR1 as LGHNA and CDR2 as YNFKEQ. V gave up 3 bases and J gave up 0 bases, with 6 bases separating them. There are 14 residues in the CDR3. The CDR3 DNA reads as TGTGCCAGCAGCCAGACAGTTAGCAATCAGCCCCAGCATTTT. Translating gives CASSQTVSNQPQHF.

The V and J genes are TRBV7-3 and TRBJ2-3; D is perhaps TRBD1 (7 bases). CDR1 is SGHTA and CDR2 is FQGTGA in the germline V gene. The CDR3 has 14 amino acids. The V and J ends lost 3 bases and 8 bases respectively, with 15 bases between them. The DNA of the CDR3 is TGTGCCAGCAGCTTGGAAAGGGGGCGGGGTACGCAGTATTTT. Protein sequence: CASSLERGRGTQYF.

The chain joins TRBV25-1 to TRBJ1-3; tentatively, D is TRBD1 (5 bases). The V gene lost 5 bases and the J gene lost 0 bases, with 11 bases spanning the gap. CDR1 is MGHDK and CDR2 is SYGVNS in the germline V gene. This CDR3 contains 15 residues. The DNA for the CDR3 is TGTGCCAGCAGTAAGGGACTCCTCTCTGGAAACACCATATATTTT. Its protein is CASSKGLLSGNTIYF.

The chain recombines TRBV5-1 with TRBJ1-5, with D perhaps TRBD1 (6 bases). This CDR3 has 14 residues. Germline CDR1 reads SGHRS; CDR2 reads YFSETQ. Deletions cut 4 bases from V and 6 bases from J, with 14 bases between. The CDR3 is CASSPGGAGQPQHF. CDR3 nucleotides: TGCGCCAGCAGCCCCGGGGGGGCGGGTCAGCCCCAGCATTTT.

CDR3 sequence: CASSITPGYRGEGTEAFF. In DNA form, the CDR3 reads TGTGCCAGCAGCATCACTCCGGGATACAGGGGGGAAGGGACTGAAGCTTTCTTT. The V call is TRBV7-8, the J call TRBJ1-1; 8 bases are a match to TRBD1. Germline loops: CDR1 SGHVS, CDR2 FQNEAQ. This CDR3 has 18 residues. V was pared by 5 bases and J by 5 bases, with 19 bases of the junction left unmatched.